Below are 8 T cell receptor beta chains sequenced from a single sample in a study of PD-1 blockade in classical Hodgkin lymphoma. No patient escaped relapse after autologous stem cell transplantation, and brentuximab vedotin exposure varied. Method: immunoSEQ multiplex PCR; TCRdb's copy keeps in-frame clones and lacks some. Of about 97,000 clones listed, approximately 90% are singletons. Sequencing used peripheral blood mononuclear cells (PBMCs), obtained before the second cycle of nivolumab. The origin of the receptors is a human donor with classical Hodgkin lymphoma.

This sequence joins TRBV11-1 and TRBJ2-6, with D possibly being TRBD1 (6 bases). The ends were cut back, 5 bases at V and 1 base at J, with 9 bases in the middle. Germline CDR1 reads SGHAT; CDR2 reads FQDESV (reference sequence). The CDR3 is 15 amino acids. The chain's CDR3 is CASSRGGSGANVLTF. As DNA, the CDR3 is TGTGCCAGCAGCCGAGGGGGATCTGGGGCCAACGTCCTGACTTTC.

The rearrangement links TRBV7-2 to TRBJ1-1; TRBD1 is a possible D gene (5 bases). CDR3 length: 13 residues. Trimming removed 7 bases at V and 10 bases at J, with 19 bases between. Looked up from germline, CDR1 is SGHTA and CDR2 is FQGNSA. The DNA of the CDR3 is TGTGCCAGCAAGCGACAGACGATGGGGGGAGCTTTCTTT. It translates to CASKRQTMGGAFF.

This chain links TRBV6-5 with TRBJ1-2; perhaps TRBD1 as D (6 bases). Looked up from germline, CDR1 is MNHEY and CDR2 is SVGAGI. Trimming shortened V by 5 bases and J by 3 bases, and 16 bases separated the two germline ends. The CDR3 covers 15 residues. CDR3 sequence reads: CASSRQGFNHYGYTF. In DNA, the CDR3 is TGTGCCAGCAGTCGCCAGGGGTTCAACCACTATGGCTACACCTTC.

The chain employs TRBV7-2 and TRBJ1-5, with 10 bases identical to TRBD1. The V segment lost 5 bases and the J segment 7 bases; nucleotides outside the gene matches: 8. Per the germline V gene, CDR1 is SGHTA and CDR2 is FQGNSA. The length of the CDR3 is 15 residues. This CDR3 is CASSLGTGEGQPQHF. The CDR3 coding sequence is TGTGCCAGCAGCCTTGGGACAGGGGAAGGACAGCCCCAGCATTTT.

V gene TRBV19 combines with J gene TRBJ1-4; D gene ambiguous. The ends were cut back, 5 bases at V and 6 bases at J, with 16 bases in the middle. Per germline, CDR1 LNHDA and CDR2 SQIVND (reference sequence). CDR3 length: 15 amino acids. CDR3 nucleotide sequence: TGTGCCAGTAGTCCAGAACGGGCGGGGTATGAAAAACTGTTTTTT. Translation: CASSPERAGYEKLFF.

The chain is built from TRBV21-1 and TRBJ2-5; TRBD1 is taken as the D call from the table, unchecked against the DNA. TRBV21-1 is labeled a pseudogene. This CDR3 is built from 12 residues. The CDR3 region is CASVDRVETQYF. CDR3 nucleotides: TGTGCCAGCGTAGACAGGGTAGAGACCCAGTACTTC.

This rearrangement joins TRBV10-3 to TRBJ1-2; no clear D gene. Per germline, CDR1 ENHRY and CDR2 SYGVKD. V lost 0 bases, J lost 3 bases, and 11 bases lay in between. The CDR3 has 15 amino acids. In DNA form, the CDR3 reads TGTGCCATCAGTGAGTCTATAGGTTGGGACTATGGCTACACCTTC. It is translated as CAISESIGWDYGYTF.

Comment on this clone: Relative to the germline gene, one junction end is altered; a read error may explain this. The rearrangement links TRBV6-6 to TRBJ2-3, with unresolved D. Germline V gives CDR1 MNHNY, CDR2 SVGAGI (reference sequence). The CDR3 has 12 residues. CDR3 protein: CASSYYTDTQYF. CDR3 nucleotides: TGTGCCAGCAGCTACTACACAGATACGCAGTATTTT.